Sequencing of this TCR beta chain was carried out in a study of technical replicates of blood from several donors. Assay: immunoSEQ multiplex PCR; the TCRdb copy retains only in-frame clones and omits some. In the table there are more than 65,000 clones, approximately 75% of which are singletons. Germline assignment: CDR1 LGHNT and CDR2 FRNRAP. Germline trimming cut 3 bases from V and 7 bases from J; bases unmatched to any gene: 5. There are 13 residues in the CDR3. The clonotype comes from a human donor in good health. Some clones in this sample may be carry-over from other donors' samples. Sequencing was done on a sample of PBMCs. This rearrangement joins TRBV12-5 to TRBJ2-7; 8 bases agree with TRBD2. The CDR3 region has the DNA TGTGCTAGTGGTTTCGGGGGGGCCCGGGAGCAGTACTTC. Protein sequence: CASGFGGAREQYF.